Here is one T cell receptor beta chain with its context. The table lists this clonotype with many counts. Its binding antigen is unknown. Per-nucleotide qualities are absent, and no much larger clonotype sits a single base away. At the junction V is shortened by 5 bases and J by 6 bases; bases outside the gene matches: 22. The CDR3 goes from the cysteine to the phenylalanine over 19 residues. The CDR3 DNA has 57 bases and is translated from base 1. CDR1 is given as SGHTA and CDR2 as FQGNSA, both from the germline V gene. These data are taken from a study of molecular identifiers for immune sequencing clone quantification (dated by TCRdb to about 2018). At the level of the whole study: In a replicate experiment, RNA from roughly 18,000 or 92,000 naive CD8 T cells was split into five aliquots, four of which were sequenced. This methods study used CD8 T cells to benchmark TCR RNA copy counting and molecular-identifier clustering-based TCR repertoire sequencing (MIDCIRS). Broad study findings and their caveats: Without barcode sub-clustering, chimeric consensus sequences inflated TCR diversity; chimeras reached as high as 47%. Naive libraries contained spiked-in Jurkat TCR RNA (around ten copies' worth), which is not part of the donor repertoire. Spiked-in Jurkat TCR RNA equivalent to a single cell was reported to be detectable even among 850,000 to 1,000,000 naive CD8 T cells. Identical TCR molecules sharing a barcode could cause highly expanded clone sizes to be underestimated. In CMV-specific effector cells, clones with more than 20 RNA copies contained over 99% of molecules, whereas in naive cells such clones contained under 1% of molecules. About 3 recovered TCR RNA copies per cell were obtained by modeling, versus about 9 by digital PCR, implying a capture efficiency of about 30%.

Naive CD8 T cell libraries were made from 20,000 to 1,000,000 sorted cells using 10%, 30% or 50% of purified RNA. Naive CD8 T cells were FACS-sorted as CD8+CD4-CCR7+CD45RA+ on a BD FACSAria II into RLT Plus buffer. Detection sensitivity was tested by spiking Jurkat RNA equal to about 10 TCR copies' worth into samples containing roughly 18,000-1,000,000 naive CD8 T cells. CD8 T cells were enriched with RosetteSep CD8+ T Cell Enrichment Cocktail and Ficoll-Paque, followed by ACK red cell lysis. The library was obtained by PCR. Sequencing was carried out with a NextSeq 500. Preparation of bulk TCR libraries followed a previously described approach, with the TCR primers listed in Table S5. Purification of total RNA was performed with the Qiagen AllPrep DNA/RNA kit. Before any analysis, reads coming from multiple sequencing runs of the same library were combined into one pool. On the study's bioinformatics: Reads were retained only if an exact TCR constant sequence was present, and the retained reads were trimmed to 150 nt and grouped according to their 12-nt molecular barcodes. Reads inside each barcode group were sub-clustered using a 15% Levenshtein threshold, and a quality-weighted consensus sequence was constructed for each RNA molecule. Non-functional sequences were removed, as were lower-count sequences one edit away from another. On the basis of fitting two negative binomial distributions, barcode sub-clusters with fewer than 20% of the maximum read count were discarded. TCRdb applied fastp at Q25 and MiXCR to the public reads, then kept only in-frame beta chains. Every CDR3 protein is listed once, alongside the most common genes and DNA of its rows. Here the V and J calls rest on TCRdb's processing, not on the authors' analysis. A total of fewer than 350,000 distinct CDR3 sequences appear in this sample, roughly 24% of them only once. The ten largest clones represent around 0.7% of the sample.

The chain couples TRBV7-2 to TRBJ2-1, with 7 bases matching TRBD2. The sequence came from a human donor in good health. Some libraries in this study had Jurkat cell RNA spiked in. Input material: naive CD8+ T cells from blood, with Jurkat cell RNA spiked in. The label giving this sample's cell subset or site can be read as: FACS-sorted CD8+CD4-CCR7+CD45RA+ naive T cells. The DNA sequence reads TGTGCCAGCAGCACCAGACCCGTCCCTCCAGCGGGATACAGCAATGAGCAGTTCTTC. Translated, this is CASSTRPVPPAGYSNEQFF.